Listed below are T cell receptor beta chains from one sample, sequenced in a study of human T cells and chemical hapten exposure. TCRdb fed the RACE reads into MiXCR, producing one record per CDR3 protein. The data hold tens of thousands of distinct CDR3 sequences, with 9.6% observed a single time. Sequences were derived from whole blood, sampled in connection with sensitization to the hapten diphenylcyclopropenone (DPC). Receptor source: a woman aged 25-40 years with alopecia areata. Some clones in this sample may be carry-over from other donors' samples. CDR3s include the opening cysteine and the closing phenylalanine or tryptophan. D genes are given only for firm matches. A row's size may be missing; if present it is once, few, many or a size class.

V	length	D	size	J	CDR3	DNA
TRBV28	15	TRBD2	few	TRBJ2-5	CASSLYRGGQETQYF	TGTGCCAGCAGTTTATATCGGGGGGGGCAAGAGACCCAGTACTTC
TRBV11-2	16	NA	NA	TRBJ2-1	CASSLRSSSLLDEQFF	TGTGCCAGCAGCTTACGAAGCTCTAGCCTCCTCGATGAGCAGTTCTTC
TRBV5-4	15	NA	few	TRBJ1-6	CASGPRTGSNSPLHF	TGTGCCAGCGGTCCGAGAACAGGGTCTAATTCACCCCTCCACTTT
TRBV7-8	17	TRBD2	few	TRBJ2-5	CASSYPGLAGHQETQYF	TGTGCCAGCAGCTACCCGGGACTAGCGGGGCATCAAGAGACCCAGTACTTC
TRBV12-3/TRBV12-4	14	NA	many	TRBJ2-7	CASRLRGRSYEQYF	TGTGCCAGCAGATTGCGGGGGCGGTCCTACGAGCAGTACTTC
TRBV12-3/TRBV12-4	15	TRBD1	few	TRBJ1-5	CASRRTGGRNQPQHF	TGTGCCAGCAGGCGTACAGGGGGCCGCAATCAGCCCCAGCATTTT
TRBV7-9	15	NA	many	TRBJ2-7	CASSWGMGTSIGQYF	TGTGCCAGCAGCTGGGGAATGGGAACCAGCATCGGGCAGTACTTC
TRBV7-8	14	NA	few	TRBJ1-5	CASTSSYSNQPQHF	TGTGCCAGTACGAGCAGTTATAGCAATCAGCCCCAGCATTTT
TRBV7-2	17	TRBD1	few	TRBJ2-3	CASSERGRDRHTDTQYF	TGTGCCAGCAGCGAGAGGGGGCGGGACAGGCACACAGATACGCAGTATTTT
TRBV15	17	NA	few	TRBJ1-5	CATSAGRVKTVNQPQHF	TGTGCCACCAGTGCAGGCCGGGTGAAAACGGTCAATCAGCCCCAGCATTTT
TRBV27	15	TRBD2	NA	TRBJ2-2	CASRGLAGVAGELFF	TGTGCCAGCAGGGGACTAGCGGGGGTTGCCGGGGAGCTGTTTTTT
TRBV28	16	NA	NA	TRBJ2-2	CASSPLGAGETGELFF	TGTGCCAGCAGTCCCCTCGGGGCAGGGGAAACCGGGGAGCTGTTTTTT
TRBV7-9	13	NA	NA	TRBJ1-1	CASSLPPGAEAFF	TGTGCCAGCAGCTTACCACCGGGCGCTGAAGCTTTCTTT
TRBV6-1	10	NA	NA	TRBJ2-3	CASSETRTYF	TGTGCCAGCAGTGAGACAAGGACATATTTT
TRBV6-4	15	TRBD1	many	TRBJ2-7	CARRKTGTGEVEQYF	TGTGCCAGACGGAAAACCGGGACAGGGGAAGTCGAGCAGTACTTC
TRBV19	15	NA	few	TRBJ1-5	CASSIHGSSNQPQHF	TGTGCCAGTAGTATTCACGGAAGTAGCAATCAGCCCCAGCATTTT
TRBV7-9	18	NA	few	TRBJ2-1	CASSLEEPPFSGYNEQFF	TGTGCCAGCAGCTTAGAGGAGCCCCCATTTAGTGGGTACAATGAGCAGTTCTTC
TRBV5-6	14	TRBD2	few	TRBJ2-7	CASSHSGTRNEQYF	TGTGCCAGCAGTCATTCCGGGACTAGGAACGAGCAGTACTTC
TRBV30	16	NA	many	TRBJ1-5	CAWSVKSVTPNQPQHF	TGTGCCTGGAGTGTAAAATCGGTGACACCCAATCAGCCCCAGCATTTT
TRBV5-1	14	NA	NA	TRBJ2-4	CASSLDILGGIQYF	TGCGCCAGCAGCTTGGATATCCTGGGGGGCATTCAGTACTTC
TRBV20-1	13	NA	many	TRBJ2-7	CSASSPRRYEQYF	TGCAGTGCTAGTTCGCCGCGGCGCTACGAGCAGTACTTC
TRBV7-2	15	NA	few	TRBJ2-3	CASSLVAVGTDTQYF	TGTGCCAGCAGCTTAGTAGCGGTGGGGACAGATACGCAGTATTTT
TRBV6-4	17	TRBD1	NA	TRBJ1-2	CASTRGDRGSFNYGYTF	TGTGCCAGCACTCGTGGGGACAGGGGGTCCTTCAACTATGGCTACACCTTC
TRBV4-3	16	NA	NA	TRBJ2-1	CASSLWAGALYNEQFF	TGCGCCAGCAGCCTCTGGGCGGGGGCCCTATACAATGAGCAGTTCTTC